The 19 T cell receptor beta chains below were found in one sample sequenced in a study of blood T cells in healthy people across ages. Sample-barcoded 5' priming and a J-beta primer mix drove a second PCR of roughly 6 to 12 cycles. TCRdb recomputed calls from the 5' RACE reads with MiXCR, one row per CDR3 protein. Altogether 1,500,000 or so distinct CDR3 sequences are present, 42% being singletons, with the ten largest covering about 3.8%. Input material: blood. The receptor source for this set is a woman aged 18-35 years in good health.

The rearrangement joins TRBV3-1 to TRBJ2-1; tentative D call: TRBD2 (6 bases). Per the germline V gene, CDR1 is LGHDT and CDR2 is YNNKEL (reference sequence). V was clipped by 4 bases and J by 7 bases, with 17 bases between them. The CDR3 loop spans 15 amino acids. CDR3 sequence: CASSLIGGSVNEQFF. CDR3 nucleotides: TGTGCCAGCAGCCTTATCGGGGGTAGCGTTAATGAGCAGTTCTTC.

This clonotype was recorded a few times. This chain joins TRBV28 and TRBJ2-3; TRBD1 agrees at 7 bases. Germline trimming cut 10 bases from V and 2 bases from J; bases unmatched to any gene: 6. Germline values: CDR1 MDHEN, CDR2 SYDVKM. This CDR3 is 13 amino acids long. The DNA for the CDR3 is TGTGCCACGTCCGGGACAGTCACAGATACGCAGTATTTT. Its protein is CATSGTVTDTQYF.

The J gene is TRBJ2-3, the V gene TRBV5-6, with D perhaps matching TRBD1 or TRBD2 (5 bases each). The germline V gene has CDR1 SGHDT and CDR2 YYEEEE. Trimming removed 0 bases at V and 3 bases at J, with 11 bases between. The CDR3 spans 15 residues. CDR3 sequence reads: CASSLAEGSTDTQYF. Here the CDR3 DNA reads TGTGCCAGCAGCTTGGCAGAGGGGTCAACAGATACGCAGTATTTT.

This chain uses TRBV9 with TRBJ1-5; 8 bases fit TRBD1. The CDR3 has 19 amino acids. V shed 4 bases and J 1 base; nucleotides not matched to a gene: 16. The germline gives CDR1 SGDLS, CDR2 YYNGEE. The CDR3 sequence is CASSTRLDRVGGSNQPQHF. CDR3 sequence (DNA): TGTGCCAGCAGCACCCGCTTGGACAGGGTAGGAGGCAGCAATCAGCCCCAGCATTTT. Full variable domain (rest looked up from reference TRBV9 and TRBJ1-5): DSGVTQTPKHLITATGQRVTLRCSPRSGDLSVYWYQQSLDQGLQFLIQYYNGEERAKGNILERFSAQQFPDLHSELNLSSLELGDSALYFCASSTRLDRVGGSNQPQHFGDGTRLSIL.

The genes are TRBV20-1 and TRBJ2-1; no definite D call. The CDR3 consists of 12 residues. The germline V gene encodes CDR1 DFQATT and CDR2 SNEGSKA (reference sequence). CDR3 residues: CRPAGSYNEQFF. The CDR3 DNA sequence: TGCAGGCCGGCCGGCTCCTACAATGAGCAGTTCTTC.

In this sample, this clonotype turned up a few times. This chain uses TRBV20-1 with TRBJ2-4; D gene unclear. Germline assignment: CDR1 DFQATT and CDR2 SNEGSKA (reference sequence). V lost 3 bases and J 13 bases, leaving 25 bases between the germline ends. This CDR3 has 15 residues. The CDR3 loop reads CSARGAAHQLEEQYF. CDR3 nucleotide sequence: TGCAGTGCTAGGGGCGCCGCACACCAACTTGAGGAGCAGTACTTC.

The V gene is TRBV5-1, the J gene TRBJ2-4, with D perhaps TRBD2 (5 bases). The ends were cut back, 1 base at V and 13 bases at J, with 18 bases in the middle. This CDR3 contains 14 residues. CDR1 and CDR2 from the germline V gene are SGHRS and YFSETQ. CDR3 sequence (DNA): TGCGCCAGCAGCTTGTGGCTAGCTTACAATGAGCAGTACTTC. It yields the protein CASSLWLAYNEQYF.

This clonotype came up a few times. The chain is built from TRBV7-2 and TRBJ1-1, with D tentatively TRBD1 (5 bases). Germline assignment: CDR1 SGHTA and CDR2 FQGNSA. Deletions cut 5 bases from V and 3 bases from J, with 13 bases between. This CDR3 has 14 residues. DNA for the CDR3: TGTGCCAGCAGCCCAGACAGATGGGACACTGAAGCTTTCTTT. It codes for CASSPDRWDTEAFF.

This clonotype is a singleton in its sample. This clone may be a read error of a much larger clone one base away. The chain employs TRBV29-1 and TRBJ2-7; 12 positions agree with TRBD2. J was trimmed by 7 bases and V by 4 bases; bases with no gene match: 20. Germline V CDR1 and CDR2: SQVTM, ANQGSEA. The CDR3 sequence is 18 residues long. The CDR3 DNA follows: TGCAGCGTTGCGTTATATTGGACTAGCGGGAATCACTACAATGAGCAGTACTTC. Its translation is CSVALYWTSGNHYNEQYF.

In DNA, the CDR3 is TGTGCCAGCAGCTACGGGACAGCTTTTGTCAATGAGCAGTTCTTC. Amino acid sequence: CASSYGTAFVNEQFF. This chain joins TRBV7-6 and TRBJ2-1; TRBD1 matches at 7 bases. V gave up 4 bases and J gave up 6 bases; unmatched junction bases: 9. CDR1 is SGHVS and CDR2 is FNYEAQ in the germline V gene. This CDR3 has 15 amino acids. Filled out from reference TRBV7-6 and TRBJ2-1, the complete variable domain reads GAGVSQSPRYKVTKRGQDVALRCDPISGHVSLYWYRQALGQGPEFLTYFNYEAQQDKSGLPNDRFSAERPEGSISTLTIQRTEQRDSAMYRCASSYGTAFVNEQFFGPGTRLTVL.

The V gene is TRBV24-1, the J gene TRBJ2-3; D gene ambiguous. V lost 4 bases and J lost 3, with 13 bases in between. The CDR3 covers 15 residues. Germline V gene lookup returns CDR1 KGHDR and CDR2 SFDVKD. The CDR3 region has the DNA TGTGCCACCAGTGACTCAGAGACGGAGACAGATACGCAGTATTTT. This translates into CATSDSETETDTQYF.

This clonotype turned up a few times. J is TRBJ1-2 and V is TRBV7-2; a weak D match, TRBD1 (6 bases). The CDR3 has 13 amino acids. V lost 5 bases and J lost 4, with 11 bases in between. Germline CDR1 and CDR2: SGHTA and FQGNSA. CDR3 protein: CASSRIGGYGYTF. As DNA, the CDR3 is TGTGCCAGCAGCCGAATAGGGGGCTATGGCTACACCTTC.

For this clonotype: An end of the junction differs from the germline gene, which may be a read error. V usage is TRBV25-1 and J usage is TRBJ2-7; a weak D match, TRBD2 (6 bases). The CDR3 loop spans 14 amino acids. Germline CDR1 reads MGHDK; CDR2 reads SYGVNS. This CDR3 is CTSSKAGSSYEQYF. Here the CDR3 DNA reads TGTACCAGCAGCAAGGCCGGGAGCTCCTACGAGCAGTACTTC.

This clonotype was picked up a small number of times. The J gene is TRBJ2-1, the V gene TRBV9; D uncertain. CDR1 is SGDLS and CDR2 is YYNGEE in the germline V gene. The V and J ends lost 10 bases and 0 bases respectively, with 14 bases between them. This CDR3 has 14 amino acids. DNA for the CDR3: TGTGCCTCTTCCCCCTTCAGCTCCTACAATGAGCAGTTCTTC. Protein: CASSPFSSYNEQFF. The entire variable domain, with the rest obtained from reference TRBV9 and TRBJ2-1, is as follows: DSGVTQTPKHLITATGQRVTLRCSPRSGDLSVYWYQQSLDQGLQFLIQYYNGEERAKGNILERFSAQQFPDLHSELNLSSLELGDSALYFCASSPFSSYNEQFFGPGTRLTVL.

V usage is TRBV5-1 and J usage is TRBJ2-4; 7 bases line up with TRBD1. The V segment lost 1 base and the J segment 7 bases; nucleotides outside the gene matches: 8. The CDR3 spans 15 residues. Germline CDR1 reads SGHRS; CDR2 reads YFSETQ. The CDR3 bases are TGCGCCAGCAGCTTGAATGGACAGGTCAAGAACATTCAGTACTTC. It encodes CASSLNGQVKNIQYF.

The chain is built from TRBV20-1 and TRBJ2-1; D not certain. Germline V gene sequence: CDR1 DFQATT, CDR2 SNEGSKA (reference sequence). CDR3 length: 15 residues. The V and J ends lost 0 bases and 0 bases respectively, with 9 bases between them. The CDR3 DNA follows: TGCAGTGCTAGAGATGACTTTCTCTCCTACAATGAGCAGTTCTTC. Its protein is CSARDDFLSYNEQFF.

This rearrangement joins TRBV5-6 to TRBJ2-5; 8 nucleotides agree with TRBD1. This CDR3 comprises 15 residues. Germline lookup yields CDR1 SGHDT and CDR2 YYEEEE. The V gene end was trimmed by 3 bases and the J gene end by 4 bases; junction bases not matched to a gene: 8. This CDR3 is CASSYKDRDVETQYF. The CDR3 region has the DNA TGTGCCAGCAGCTACAAGGACAGGGACGTAGAGACCCAGTACTTC.

This clonotype came up a few times. The rearrangement joins TRBV9 to TRBJ1-5, with 7 bases matching TRBD1. The germline V gene encodes CDR1 SGDLS and CDR2 YYNGEE. The length of the CDR3 is 18 residues. V gave up 2 bases and J gave up 0 bases; unmatched junction bases: 11. The CDR3 DNA reads as TGTGCCAGCAGCGTTGGCCCAGGGGGGGTGTATAGCAATCAGCCCCAGCATTTT. Translation gives CASSVGPGGVYSNQPQHF.

For the CDR3, the DNA is TGTGCCAGCAGCGCGTTACGGAGTAGCACAGATACGCAGTATTTT. It yields the protein CASSALRSSTDTQYF. This chain links TRBV5-6 with TRBJ2-3, with D hard to call. The CDR3 consists of 15 residues. Deletions cut 4 bases from V and 0 bases from J, with 12 bases between. Per germline, CDR1 SGHDT and CDR2 YYEEEE. The full variable domain, its missing parts supplied by reference TRBV5-6 and TRBJ2-3, is DAGVTQSPTHLIKTRGQQVTLRCSPKSGHDTVSWYQQALGQGPQFIFQYYEEEERQRGNFPDRFSGHQFPNYSSELNVNALLLGDSALYLCASSALRSSTDTQYFGPGTRLTVL.